Following are 6 T cell receptor beta chains from one sample sequenced in a study of response to subunit inactivated influenza vaccine. MiXCR, applied by TCRdb to the RT-PCR reads, yields one record per CDR3 protein. The table includes 540,000 or so distinct CDR3 sequences, under 15% detected once. Sequenced material: PBMCs from blood, taken 45 days after vaccination. The receptor source for this set is a man aged 50 or older who received an inactivated influenza vaccine.

V gene TRBV7-3 combines with J gene TRBJ2-6; D perhaps matches TRBD2 (6 bases). Germline-derived CDR1 and CDR2 are SGHTA and FQGTGA. Trimming took off 0 bases at V and 2 bases at J, with 8 bases between the two ends. The CDR3 totals 16 residues. The CDR3 loop is CASSLTGGAGANVLTF. DNA of the CDR3: TGTGCCAGCAGCTTAACCGGGGGAGCTGGGGCCAACGTCCTGACTTTC.

This chain links TRBV20-1 with TRBJ2-5; D may correspond to TRBD1 or TRBD2 (6 bases each). CDR3 size: 12 residues. The V end lost 5 bases, the J end lost 8 bases, and 15 bases lay between the germline ends. Germline lookup yields CDR1 DFQATT and CDR2 SNEGSKA (reference sequence). The CDR3 region has the DNA TGCAGTGCTGGCGGAGGGGGGTCAACCCAGTACTTC. This translates into CSAGGGGSTQYF.

The table lists this clonotype with a few counts. The chain is built from TRBV24-1 and TRBJ2-1; the D gene could be TRBD1 or TRBD2 (5 bases each). CDR3 length equals 14 residues. V was clipped by 7 bases and J by 3 bases, with 12 bases between them. Germline CDR1 is KGHDR and CDR2 is SFDVKD. This chain's CDR3 is CATRDRDGYNEQFF. The CDR3 bases are TGTGCCACCAGAGACCGGGACGGCTACAATGAGCAGTTCTTC.

This sequence joins TRBV20-1 and TRBJ2-3; maybe TRBD1 (6 bases). V lost 1 base to trimming and J lost 3 bases, with 11 bases between them. CDR3 length: 14 amino acids. The germline CDR1 and CDR2 sequences are DFQATT and SNEGSKA (reference sequence). The CDR3 protein is CSARVQGSTDTQYF. The CDR3 DNA reads TGCAGTGCTAGAGTACAGGGTAGTACAGATACGCAGTATTTT.

A few counts support this clonotype. Being one base from a much bigger clone, this may be a read error. The chain links TRBV15 to TRBJ2-7; 9 nucleotides line up with TRBD2. This CDR3 has 15 residues. Germline V gene sequence: CDR1 LNHNV, CDR2 YYDKDF (reference sequence). The CDR3: CATTRVAGATYEQYF. CDR3 nucleotides: TGTGCCACCACCAGAGTAGCGGGAGCCACATACGAGCAGTACTTC.

This clonotype was detected ten times or more. The rearrangement uses TRBV12-3 or TRBV12-4 and TRBJ2-3; 7 nucleotides agree with TRBD2. The length of the CDR3 is 14 residues. V was pared by 5 bases and J by 2 bases, with 4 bases of the junction left unmatched. DNA of the CDR3: TGTGCCAGCAGTGAGCGGGGACCCACAGATACGCAGTATTTT. Protein product: CASSERGPTDTQYF.